The 18 T cell receptor beta chains reported below all come from one sample, sequenced in a study of T cell changes during pregnancy in multiple sclerosis. Method: immunoSEQ multiplex PCR; TCRdb's copy keeps in-frame clones and lacks some. The sample has around 25,000 clones; about 82% are singletons. Sample: CD8+ T cells from peripheral blood mononuclear cells, taken in the first trimester of pregnancy. Receptors were obtained from a female donor in good health, enrolled as a control in a pregnancy study.

This chain connects TRBV6-1 to TRBJ2-5, with D perhaps TRBD2 (6 bases). The J call is doubtful: the DNA matches TRBJ2-7 better. CDR3 size: 15 residues. Germline assignment: CDR1 MNHNS and CDR2 SASEGT. The CDR3 DNA reads TGTGCCAGCAGTCTTTCCGGGACTGGGCCCGACGAGCAGTACTTC. Amino acids: CASSLSGTGPDEQYF.

The chain joins TRBV7-8 to TRBJ1-1, with a weak D call TRBD1 (5 bases). CDR1 and CDR2 (germline): SGHVS, FQNEAQ. V gave up 1 base and J gave up 1 base, with 10 bases separating them. CDR3 length equals 15 residues. The CDR3 sequence is CASSLDQGTNTEAFF. The DNA for the CDR3 is TGTGCCAGCAGCTTAGACCAGGGTACGAACACTGAAGCTTTCTTT.

The V gene is TRBV21-1, the J gene TRBJ1-2; TRBD1 is the table's D call, not checked against the DNA. TRBV21-1 is recorded as a pseudogene. This CDR3 is built from 13 residues. This chain's CDR3 is CARRTFPFYGYTF. The CDR3 DNA reads TGTGCCAGGAGGACATTCCCATTCTATGGCTACACCTTC.

The chain joins TRBV10-3 to TRBJ2-6; TRBD2 matches at 14 bases. The CDR3 totals 23 residues. Germline V CDR1 and CDR2: ENHRY, SYGVKD. With V trimmed by 0 bases and J by 0 bases, 13 bases remained unmatched. The CDR3 DNA follows: TGTGCCATCAGTGAGTCCGTCCGACTAGCGGGGGGGCAGGGATTCTCTGGGGCCAACGTCCTGACTTTC. Translation: CAISESVRLAGGQGFSGANVLTF.

This chain connects TRBV6-1 to TRBJ1-3; 7 positions match TRBD1. Germline trimming cut 5 bases from V and 4 bases from J; bases unmatched to any gene: 8. Per the germline V gene, CDR1 is MNHNS and CDR2 is SASEGT. The CDR3 totals 15 residues. The CDR3 sequence is CASSSRQGEGNTIYF. In DNA form, the CDR3 reads TGTGCCAGCAGTTCACGACAGGGCGAAGGAAACACCATATATTTT.

This chain joins TRBV27 and TRBJ2-3; 9 bases are a match to TRBD2. The CDR3 length is 16 residues. Per germline, CDR1 MNHEY and CDR2 SMNVEV (reference sequence). Trimming removed 3 bases from V and 0 bases from J; junction bases left unmatched: 4. The DNA of the CDR3 is TGTGCCAGCAGTTTCTCTAGCGGGACCAGCACAGATACGCAGTATTTT. It is translated as CASSFSSGTSTDTQYF.

V and J are TRBV5-6 and TRBJ2-5; TRBD1 agrees at 12 bases. CDR3 size: 15 residues. CDR1 SGHDT and CDR2 YYEEEE come from the germline V gene. V was clipped by 3 bases and J by 4 bases; unmatched bases: 4. The CDR3 sequence is CASSYGTGGLETQYF. CDR3 DNA sequence: TGTGCCAGCAGCTACGGGACAGGGGGCCTAGAGACCCAGTACTTC. Complete variable domain (other parts from reference TRBV5-6 and TRBJ2-5): DAGVTQSPTHLIKTRGQQVTLRCSPKSGHDTVSWYQQALGQGPQFIFQYYEEEERQRGNFPDRFSGHQFPNYSSELNVNALLLGDSALYLCASSYGTGGLETQYFGPGTRLLVL.

The gene calls are TRBV2 and TRBJ2-2; the D is unclear. Germline CDR1 and CDR2: SNHLY and FYNNEI. The CDR3 has 15 amino acids. V was trimmed by 0 bases and J by 0 bases, leaving 5 bases between them. CDR3 sequence reads: CASSEARANTGELFF. The CDR3 DNA is TGTGCCAGCAGTGAAGCTAGAGCGAACACCGGGGAGCTGTTTTTT.

The chain carries TRBV7-8 and TRBJ2-7; D is unclear. V lost 8 bases to trimming and J lost 3 bases, with 14 bases between them. Germline values: CDR1 SGHVS, CDR2 FQNEAQ. The CDR3 totals 13 residues. CDR3 nucleotides: TGTGCCAGCCGTCCCTCTAGTCGCTACGAGCAGTACTTC. It is translated as CASRPSSRYEQYF.

This CDR3 is CASSEDRVWGGYTF. The CDR3 bases are TGTGCCAGCAGCGAGGACAGGGTTTGGGGTGGCTACACCTTC. The rearrangement uses TRBV9 and TRBJ1-2; 8 bases line up with TRBD1. CDR1 is SGDLS and CDR2 is YYNGEE in the germline V gene. The CDR3 loop spans 14 amino acids. The ends lost 3 bases at V and 7 bases at J; junction bases unmatched: 8.

The chain's CDR3 is CASSSQGGTSEPQHF. As DNA, the CDR3 is TGTGCCAGCAGCTCACAGGGTGGGACGAGTGAGCCCCAGCATTTT. The gene calls are TRBV6-5 and TRBJ1-5; maybe TRBD1 (6 bases). V dropped 6 bases and J dropped 8 bases, with 20 bases sitting between them. The germline gives CDR1 MNHEY, CDR2 SVGAGI. The CDR3 has 15 residues.

The chain employs TRBV9 and TRBJ2-3; 8 bases fit TRBD2. Trimming removed 1 base from V and 5 bases from J; junction bases left unmatched: 3. Per germline, CDR1 SGDLS and CDR2 YYNGEE. The CDR3 loop spans 14 amino acids. The CDR3 region is CASSVSGSGDTQYF. The CDR3 DNA is TGTGCCAGCAGCGTAAGCGGGAGTGGAGATACGCAGTATTTT.

This rearrangement joins TRBV29-1 to TRBJ2-7, with D hard to call. V gave up 4 bases and J gave up 7 bases, with 8 bases separating them. Germline CDR1 SQVTM, CDR2 ANQGSEA. The CDR3 contains 10 residues. Here the CDR3 reads CSVVVSEQYF. CDR3 coding DNA: TGCAGCGTTGTAGTTTCAGAGCAGTACTTC.

Comments on this clone: Mismatch with germline at one junction end may stem from a read error. The chain carries TRBV6-4 and TRBJ1-1, with D hard to call. The CDR3 has 15 residues. Germline V gives CDR1 MRHNA, CDR2 SNTAGT. Here the CDR3 DNA reads TGTGCCAGCAGTTACTCGCCGGAGCTGAACACTGAAGCTTTCTTT. This encodes CASSYSPELNTEAFF.

The chain employs TRBV6-5 and TRBJ2-5; 7 bases are a match to TRBD2. The germline V gene encodes CDR1 MNHEY and CDR2 SVGAGI. The CDR3 extends over 14 amino acids. V lost 1 base, J lost 2 bases, and 1 base stayed unmatched. In nucleotides, the CDR3 is TGTGCCAGCAGTTACTACGGGAGGCAAGAGACCCAGTACTTC. Residues: CASSYYGRQETQYF.

A single count supports this clone. V usage is TRBV6-1 and J usage is TRBJ2-7, with unresolved D. V lost 1 base and J 4 bases, leaving 5 bases between the germline ends. CDR3 length: 12 amino acids. Per the germline V gene, CDR1 is MNHNS and CDR2 is SASEGT. CDR3 amino acids: CASSEVAYEQYF. As DNA, the CDR3 is TGTGCCAGCAGTGAAGTAGCTTACGAGCAGTACTTC.

This chain connects TRBV21-1 to TRBJ1-5; the D call in the table, TRBD1, was not verified against the DNA. TRBV21-1 is annotated as a pseudogene. CDR3 size: 15 residues. CDR3 protein: CASSNRGYSNQPQHF. For the CDR3, the DNA is TGTGCCAGCAGCAACAGGGGGTATAGCAATCAGCCCCAGCATTTT.

This sequence joins TRBV7-9 and TRBJ2-5, with 8 bases that match TRBD1. In germline, CDR1 is SEHNR, CDR2 FQNEAQ (reference sequence). The junction had 9 bases not matched to a gene; V was cut back by 5 bases and J by 1 base. This CDR3 has 16 amino acids. The CDR3 spells CASSEDREKIQETQYF. DNA for the CDR3: TGTGCCAGCAGCGAGGACAGGGAAAAGATCCAAGAGACCCAGTACTTC.